This entry concerns a single T cell receptor beta chain. As defined, naive CD8 cells were CD45RO-negative and positively selected for CCR7, with terminally differentiated effector memory CD45RA+ cells excluded. Data came from immunoSEQ multiplex PCR; TCRdb stores just in-frame clones and leaves some out. The sample has about 580,000 clones; roughly 98% are singletons. The sample is drawn from a study of shared clonotypes between healthy human individuals. Germline CDR1 reads SEHNR; CDR2 reads FQNEAQ (reference sequence). Unmatched junction bases numbered 4, after V lost 2 bases and J lost 7 bases. The CDR3 loop spans 14 amino acids.

The rearrangement links TRBV7-9 to TRBJ1-4; 7 bases are shared with TRBD1. Sequenced input: naive CD8+ T cells sorted from blood. The clonotype comes from a man aged 30 to 39 in good health. Here the CDR3 reads CASSLTGEFEKLFF. The CDR3 DNA sequence: TGTGCCAGCAGCTTAACAGGGGAGTTTGAAAAACTGTTTTTT.